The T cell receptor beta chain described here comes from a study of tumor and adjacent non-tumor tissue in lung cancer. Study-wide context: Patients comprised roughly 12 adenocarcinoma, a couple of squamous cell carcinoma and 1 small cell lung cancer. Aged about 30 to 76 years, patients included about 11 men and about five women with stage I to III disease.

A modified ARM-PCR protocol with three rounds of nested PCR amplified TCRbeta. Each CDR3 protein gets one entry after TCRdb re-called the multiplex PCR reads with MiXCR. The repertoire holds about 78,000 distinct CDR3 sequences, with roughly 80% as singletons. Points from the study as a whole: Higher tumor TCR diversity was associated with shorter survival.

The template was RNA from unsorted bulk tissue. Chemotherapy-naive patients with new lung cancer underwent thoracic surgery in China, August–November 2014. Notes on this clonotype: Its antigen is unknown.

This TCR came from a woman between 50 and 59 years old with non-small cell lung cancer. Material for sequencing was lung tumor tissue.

The CDR3 nucleotides read TGCAGTGCTGAAGACCTAGCGAGACTCACCCAAAGCTCCTACAATGAGCAGTTCTTC. It yields the protein CSAEDLARLTQSSYNEQFF. J is TRBJ2-1 and V is TRBV20-1, with D perhaps TRBD2 (6 bases). V lost 5 bases and J 0 bases, leaving 26 bases between the germline ends. The CDR3 runs to 19 residues. The V gene's germline CDR1 is DFQATT and CDR2 SNEGSKA (reference sequence).